The rows below give T cell receptor beta chains drawn from one sample of a study of blood T cells in healthy people across ages. TCRdb passed the 5' RACE reads through MiXCR, listing each CDR3 protein once. The repertoire holds approximately 670,000 distinct CDR3 sequences, around 38% seen once, with about 30% in the top ten. Sequenced sample: blood. The receptors were sampled from an elderly man in good health. The CDR3 runs from the conserved cysteine through the conserved F or W. The D gene is left open where the match is weak. Part of the rows lack a size; the others show once, few, many or a class for expanded clones.

j_call,clone_size,d_call,v_call,cdr3_nt,cdr3_aa
TRBJ1-1,NA,NA,TRBV12-3/TRBV12-4,TGTGCCAGCAGTTTAAAGGGAACTAACACTGAAGCTTTCTTT,CASSLKGTNTEAFF
TRBJ2-5,once,NA,TRBV6-2/TRBV6-3,TGTGCCAGCAGTTACAACGGGGGAAGGGGGCAAGAGACCCAGTACTTC,CASSYNGGRGQETQYF
TRBJ2-4,NA,NA,TRBV20-1,TGCAGTGCGCGCCTATCACAGGGCGGTCCCAAAAACATTCAGTACTTC,CSARLSQGGPKNIQYF
TRBJ2-1,few,TRBD2,TRBV24-1,TGTGCCACCAGTGTAGCGGGTTTCTACAATGAGCAGTTCTTC,CATSVAGFYNEQFF
TRBJ1-1,few,TRBD1,TRBV7-9,TGTGCCAGCAGCACGCAGGGACAGCCAGCGAACACTGAAGCTTTCTTT,CASSTQGQPANTEAFF
TRBJ2-5,NA,NA,TRBV6-5,TGTGCCAGCAGTCCATGGACCGGCCAAGAGACCCAGTACTTC,CASSPWTGQETQYF
TRBJ2-5,many,TRBD1,TRBV29-1,TGCAGCGTGAGACAGGGGGAGACCCAGTACTTC,CSVRQGETQYF
TRBJ2-3,NA,NA,TRBV9,TGTGCCAGCAGCGTATGGTCAGGACCCACAGATACGCAGTATTTT,CASSVWSGPTDTQYF
TRBJ1-1,NA,NA,TRBV20-1,TGCAGTGCTCGCTCTTGGACAGCGGTTAACACTGAAGCTTTCTTT,CSARSWTAVNTEAFF
TRBJ2-5,once,NA,TRBV11-3,TGTGCCAGCAGCCAGAACGGGGGCCGTCAAGAGACCCAGTACTTC,CASSQNGGRQETQYF
TRBJ1-2,few,NA,TRBV6-1,TGTGCCAGCAGTGTTTCGGCCGCTGCTAACTATGGCTACACCTTC,CASSVSAAANYGYTF
TRBJ2-1,NA,TRBD1,TRBV12-3/TRBV12-4,TGTGCCAGCAGTGCCGACAGGGGAAGTAGAGGTGAGCAGTTCTTC,CASSADRGSRGEQFF
TRBJ2-3,many,NA,TRBV20-1,TGCAGTGCTAGAGGCCCGGGGGCGGCAGATACGCAGTATTTT,CSARGPGAADTQYF
TRBJ2-3,many,NA,TRBV4-3,TGCGCCAGCAGCCCGCGTGTGGGTCCGACAGATACGCAGTATTTT,CASSPRVGPTDTQYF
TRBJ2-2,NA,NA,TRBV3-1,TGTGCCAGCACCACGGAGGGGGAGCTGTTTTTT,CASTTEGELFF
TRBJ2-2,NA,NA,TRBV7-9,TGTGCCAGCAGCTTGGCGGCGCCTGACACCGGGGAGCTGTTTTTT,CASSLAAPDTGELFF
TRBJ2-5,NA,NA,TRBV7-2,TGTGCCAGCAGCCCCTTTGGTAGGGGGGAGACCCAGTACTTC,CASSPFGRGETQYF
TRBJ1-2,NA,NA,TRBV6-5,TGTGCCAGCAGTGGTAATTTTGGCTACACCTTC,CASSGNFGYTF
TRBJ2-7,few,NA,TRBV7-6,TGTGCCAGCAGCTTAGGGCCCCCGGGACAACTAACCTACGAGCAGTACTTC,CASSLGPPGQLTYEQYF
TRBJ2-7,NA,NA,TRBV20-1,TGCAGTGCTAGAGGAGACGGAAACTACGAGCAGTACTTC,CSARGDGNYEQYF
TRBJ2-3,few,NA,TRBV20-1,TGCAGTGCTAGCTTTGCGGGACTGGTAGATACGCAGTATTTT,CSASFAGLVDTQYF
TRBJ1-4,NA,TRBD1,TRBV3-1,TGTGCCAGCAGCCATATCCCGGGACAGGGGATTATTTTTGAAAAACTGTTTTTT,CASSHIPGQGIIFEKLFF
TRBJ2-3,NA,NA,TRBV19,TGTGCCAGTAGTTCCGGGGACAGCACAGATACGCAGTATTTT,CASSSGDSTDTQYF
TRBJ2-1,NA,NA,TRBV5-1,TGCGCCAGCAAGGAGGATGACTGGGTTGGGAATGAGCAGTTCTTC,CASKEDDWVGNEQFF
TRBJ2-7,few,NA,TRBV20-1,TGCAGTGCTTTTAGGAGTCAGCAGTACTTC,CSAFRSQQYF
TRBJ2-1,NA,NA,TRBV4-1,TGCGCCAGCAGCCAAGAGTTCAGAAGCTCCTACAATGAGCAGTTCTTC,CASSQEFRSSYNEQFF
TRBJ2-5,NA,TRBD2,TRBV6-5,TGTGCCAGCAGTTACTCTAGCGGGGAAGAGACCCAGTACTTC,CASSYSSGEETQYF
TRBJ2-1,NA,TRBD2,TRBV7-2,TGTGCCAGCAGCCTGACTAGCGGGAGTCTAAATGAGCAGTTCTTC,CASSLTSGSLNEQFF
TRBJ2-5,few,NA,TRBV2,TGTGCCAGCACCACGGGACCCCCCGGGGAGACCCAGTACTTC,CASTTGPPGETQYF
TRBJ2-7,NA,TRBD1,TRBV7-2,TGTGCCAGCAGCCCACGGACAGGGAGGAGGATCTACGAGCAGTACTTC,CASSPRTGRRIYEQYF
TRBJ2-7,few,NA,TRBV6-2/TRBV6-3,TGTGCCAGCAGTACCGGGACCTCATACGAGCAGTACTTC,CASSTGTSYEQYF
TRBJ2-5,NA,NA,TRBV6-2/TRBV6-3,TGTGCCAGCAGTTACCCCGGGATAGTAGAGACCCAGTACTTC,CASSYPGIVETQYF
TRBJ1-1,few,NA,TRBV29-1,TGCAGCGTTGCCCGGGGGCTGGGCACTGAAGCTTTCTTT,CSVARGLGTEAFF
TRBJ2-7,few,NA,TRBV28,TGTGCCAGCAGCCCGCCGGGAGCGGCATACGAGCAGTACTTC,CASSPPGAAYEQYF
TRBJ2-7,NA,NA,TRBV9,TGTGCCAGCAGCGTGGACCCCACTTCCATCTACGAGCAGTACTTC,CASSVDPTSIYEQYF
TRBJ1-6,many,NA,TRBV4-3,TGCGCCAGCAGCCAAGTGGATTATAATTCACCCCTCCACTTT,CASSQVDYNSPLHF
TRBJ2-3,NA,NA,TRBV12-3/TRBV12-4,TGTGCCAGCAGTCTGGACCTGACCGCAGCTACGCAGTATTTT,CASSLDLTAATQYF
TRBJ1-6,NA,TRBD1,TRBV7-2,TGTGCCAGCAGCCTCGGACAGGGAATATCACCCCTCCACTTT,CASSLGQGISPLHF
TRBJ1-4,NA,NA,TRBV5-5,TGTGCCAGCAGCGACTGGTTCGGTGAAAAACTGTTTTTT,CASSDWFGEKLFF
TRBJ2-1,few,NA,TRBV11-3,TGTGCCAGCAGCCAAGGCGGGACAGTGAAAAATGAGCAGTTCTTC,CASSQGGTVKNEQFF
TRBJ1-2,NA,TRBD1,TRBV4-3,TGCGCCAGCAGCCAAGAGACAGGGGGATGGGCTGGCTACACCTTC,CASSQETGGWAGYTF
TRBJ2-3,NA,TRBD2,TRBV20-1,TGCAGTGTCTCAGCGGGGGCCTACACAGATACGCAGTATTTT,CSVSAGAYTDTQYF
TRBJ2-3,few,NA,TRBV3-1,TGTGCCAGCAGCCCACATATGTCGGGTATAGCAGATACGCAGTATTTT,CASSPHMSGIADTQYF
TRBJ2-3,NA,TRBD2,TRBV20-1,TGCAGTGTCGGGACTAGCGGGAGGCCGCTGTCCACAGATACGCAGTATTTT,CSVGTSGRPLSTDTQYF
TRBJ2-1,NA,NA,TRBV29-1,TGCAGCGTTGAAGGGGAACTTAGAGAGGTTACTTACAATGAGCAGTTCTTC,CSVEGELREVTYNEQFF
TRBJ1-2,NA,NA,TRBV5-8,TGTGCCAGCAGCAAGGACCGGGGATCCAACTATGGCTACACCTTC,CASSKDRGSNYGYTF
TRBJ2-5,NA,NA,TRBV7-3,TGTGCCAGCAGCTTCGGGTCCTTGGGAGAGACCCAGTACTTC,CASSFGSLGETQYF
TRBJ2-1,few,NA,TRBV6-6,TGTGCCAGCAGTGATCAGGGTTACAATGAGCAGTTCTTC,CASSDQGYNEQFF
TRBJ1-1,NA,NA,TRBV29-1,TGCAGCGTTGTTCGGGGTAACACTGAAGCTTTCTTT,CSVVRGNTEAFF
TRBJ1-5,few,NA,TRBV15,TGTGCCACCAGCAGCAGCCAAATGGGCAATCAGCCCCAGCATTTT,CATSSSQMGNQPQHF
TRBJ2-7,NA,TRBD2,TRBV7-2,TGTGCCAGCAGCTCTATAACGGGGGGGTACAATGAGCAGTACTTC,CASSSITGGYNEQYF
TRBJ2-1,few,TRBD2,TRBV10-3,TGTGCCATCAGTGAAATGGGACTAGCGGACAATGAGCAGTTCTTC,CAISEMGLADNEQFF
TRBJ2-7,NA,NA,TRBV9,TGTGCCAGCAGCGCCGGGTACCGTCCCTACGAGCAGTACTTC,CASSAGYRPYEQYF
TRBJ1-4,NA,NA,TRBV7-6,TGTGCCAGCAGCCCAGCCAATGTTCTTAAGGAAAAACTGTTTTTT,CASSPANVLKEKLFF
TRBJ2-3,many,NA,TRBV7-2,TGTGCCAGCAGACTACAGGGTAGCACAGATACGCAGTATTTT,CASRLQGSTDTQYF
TRBJ2-2,NA,NA,TRBV4-3,TGCGCCAGCAGCCCCGGTGCATCCACCGGGGAGCTGTTTTTT,CASSPGASTGELFF
TRBJ2-1,few,TRBD2,TRBV6-5,TGTGCCAGCAGTTATACTAGCGGGAGTTTTGAGCAGTTCTTC,CASSYTSGSFEQFF
TRBJ1-2,NA,TRBD1,TRBV29-1,TGCAGCGTTAAAGGGGGATATGGGACAGGGGGCGTTAATGGCTACACCTTC,CSVKGGYGTGGVNGYTF